These 18 T cell receptor beta chains originate from one sample sequenced in a study of beta chain features in type 1 diabetes (dated by TCRdb to 2016 to 2019). The full study reports these points: Type 1 diabetes patients showed a moderate but significant shortening of TCRB CDR3 length in all four CD4+ subsets.

The library was prepared using the immunoSEQ multiplex PCR assay. All of the isolated RNA was reverse transcribed with the High Capacity cDNA Reverse Transcription Kit, so expressed TCRB transcripts were sequenced. Drawn from immuneACCESS, this table holds only the in-frame rearrangements with V and J called that TCRdb kept. Clones are partly lost; checked studies trace under half to an unresolved V gene and leave the rest unexplained. A total of 600,000 to 700,000 clones appear in this sample, around 12% of them only once. The ten largest clones represent around 0.12% of the sample. Their antigen targets remain unknown. The sample consisted of naive CD4+ T cells from blood. Read against the paper, the sample's cell subset or site label means: true naive CD4+ T cells. Receptors originate from a man younger than 40 with type 1 diabetes.

This clone came up a few times. The chain is built from TRBV4-3 and TRBJ2-1; D unresolved. The CDR3 loop spans 16 amino acids. Trimming took off 1 base at V and 0 bases at J, with 10 bases between the two ends. Germline V gene data show CDR1 as LGHNA and CDR2 as YSLEER. The CDR3 sequence: CASSQVGRPSYNEQFF. The CDR3 nucleotides are TGCGCCAGCAGCCAAGTAGGCAGACCCTCCTACAATGAGCAGTTCTTC.

The chain combines TRBV9 with TRBJ2-1, with TRBD1 matching over 7 bases. Losses at the gene ends were 4 bases for V and 5 bases for J; bases not matched to a gene: 9. The CDR3 consists of 15 residues. Germline V gene data show CDR1 as SGDLS and CDR2 as YYNGEE. The CDR3 region is CASSIRTGGNNEQFF. CDR3 nucleotides: TGTGCCAGCAGCATTCGGACAGGCGGCAACAATGAGCAGTTCTTC.

J is TRBJ2-2 and V is TRBV28; D unclear. The CDR3 loop spans 12 amino acids. In germline, CDR1 is MDHEN, CDR2 SYDVKM. Trimming took 2 bases from V and 5 from J, leaving 3 bases between them. The CDR3 DNA follows: TGTGCCAGCAGTTTAGGGACCGGGGAGCTGTTTTTT. It yields the protein CASSLGTGELFF.

There are a few counts of this clone. The chain links TRBV5-1 to TRBJ2-5; 8 nucleotides line up with TRBD1. The CDR3 is made up of 14 amino acids. V trimming: 4 bases; J trimming: 2 bases; junction bases outside the gene matches: 4. CDR1 is SGHRS, CDR2 YFSETQ, per germline. Here the CDR3 reads CASSRQGYQETQYF. The CDR3 nucleotides read TGCGCCAGCAGCCGACAGGGGTATCAAGAGACCCAGTACTTC.

This clone was seen only a few times. The chain links TRBV10-2 to TRBJ1-5; D is uncertain. Germline V gene lookup returns CDR1 WSHSY and CDR2 SAAADI. V was shortened by 7 bases and J by 0 bases, with 7 bases between the two germline ends. The CDR3 is made up of 13 amino acids. CDR3: CASTRDSNQPQHF. Here the CDR3 DNA reads TGCGCCAGCACTCGAGATAGCAATCAGCCCCAGCATTTT.

This clone occurred once. V is TRBV6-1 and J is TRBJ2-1; 8 bases fit TRBD2. CDR3 length: 15 amino acids. Germline V lookup: CDR1 MNHNS, CDR2 SASEGT. After removal of 5 bases from V and 8 bases from J, the junction contained 11 bases not matched to a gene. The CDR3 reads CASSKSPGLDDEQFF. CDR3 nucleotides: TGTGCCAGCAGTAAATCCCCGGGACTAGACGATGAGCAGTTCTTC.

This chain links TRBV28 with TRBJ1-5, with a possible D match to TRBD1 (5 bases). V gave up 8 bases and J gave up 6 bases, with 14 bases separating them. CDR3 length: 13 amino acids. The germline gives CDR1 MDHEN, CDR2 SYDVKM. CDR3 DNA: TGTGCCAGCTCGGACACCGGACGTCAGCCCCAGCATTTT. Amino acid sequence: CASSDTGRQPQHF.

The chain couples TRBV4-2 to TRBJ2-7; a weak D match, TRBD2 (5 bases). CDR3 length: 13 residues. The germline CDR1 and CDR2 sequences are LGHNA and YNFKEQ. The V end was cut by 0 bases, the J end by 7 bases, with 10 bases between. The chain's CDR3 is CASSQDIAREQYF. CDR3 coding DNA: TGTGCCAGCAGCCAAGATATAGCGAGGGAGCAGTACTTC.

This clone was recorded a few times. V and J are TRBV27 and TRBJ2-7; possible D gene TRBD1, 6 bases. Per germline, CDR1 MNHEY and CDR2 SMNVEV (reference sequence). The V and J ends lost 0 bases and 5 bases respectively, with 11 bases between them. CDR3 length equals 14 residues. CDR3 region: CASSLSGRTDEQYF. DNA for the CDR3: TGTGCCAGCAGTTTATCGGGTAGGACAGACGAGCAGTACTTC.

CDR3 nucleotide sequence: TGTGCCAGCAGCCTCGGACAGGGAAGCACTGAAGCTTTCTTT. Translation gives CASSLGQGSTEAFF. The V gene is TRBV6-4, the J gene TRBJ1-1, with TRBD1 matching 8 bases. The V gene's germline CDR1 is MRHNA and CDR2 SNTAGT. V shed 6 bases and J 4 bases; nucleotides not matched to a gene: 7. The CDR3 sequence is 14 residues long.

This clone was picked up a small number of times. The chain has TRBV10-3 and TRBJ1-1; D gene ambiguous. Deletions cut 2 bases from V and 2 bases from J, with 9 bases between. CDR1 is ENHRY and CDR2 is SYGVKD in the germline V gene. This CDR3 has 14 amino acids. CDR3: CAISEVSGNTEAFF. The CDR3 coding sequence is TGTGCCATCAGTGAGGTGTCAGGCAACACTGAAGCTTTCTTT.

This clone was observed a few times. The genes are TRBV4-3 and TRBJ2-7; the match to TRBD2 covers 8 bases. There are 19 residues in the CDR3. With 0 bases clipped from V and 6 bases from J, the junction kept 19 bases outside the gene matches. Germline V lookup: CDR1 LGHNA, CDR2 YSLEER. The CDR3 nucleotides are TGCGCCAGCAGCCAAGAACTTGGACGGGGGGGCCGTCTCGTGGGCGAGCAGTACTTC. This encodes CASSQELGRGGRLVGEQYF.

The CDR3 coding sequence is TGTGCCAGCAGCTCGGACAGGGGTGAGCAGTTCTTC. As protein: CASSSDRGEQFF. This sequence joins TRBV28 and TRBJ2-1; the match to TRBD1 covers 9 bases. The CDR3 runs to 12 residues. Trimming removed 6 bases from V and 9 bases from J; junction bases left unmatched: 3. Germline values: CDR1 MDHEN, CDR2 SYDVKM.

This rearrangement joins TRBV25-1 to TRBJ2-2, with 7 bases that match TRBD2. The CDR3 has 14 amino acids. From germline, CDR1 is MGHDK and CDR2 SYGVNS. V dropped 5 bases and J dropped 6; count of bases not matched to a gene: 6. CDR3 protein: CASSPLGGAGELFF. The DNA for the CDR3 is TGTGCCAGCAGTCCCCTGGGGGGGGCCGGGGAGCTGTTTTTT.

The gene calls are TRBV7-3 and TRBJ1-1; D gene unclear. Germline lookup yields CDR1 SGHTA and CDR2 FQGTGA. V lost 8 bases to trimming and J lost 0 bases, with 13 bases between them. The CDR3 consists of 14 residues. The CDR3 loop reads CASRSADMNTEAFF. The CDR3 nucleotides read TGTGCCAGCCGGTCAGCAGACATGAACACTGAAGCTTTCTTT.

This clone was found a few times. The chain uses TRBV18 and TRBJ2-7, with TRBD2 matching over 13 bases. The CDR3 extends over 17 amino acids. Unmatched junction bases numbered 11, after V lost 4 bases and J lost 5 bases. Germline CDR1 and CDR2: KGHSH and LQKENI. CDR3 protein: CASSHGTSGVNMNEQYF. Written as DNA, the CDR3 is TGTGCCAGCTCACACGGGACTAGCGGGGTGAATATGAACGAGCAGTACTTC.

This rearrangement joins TRBV28 to TRBJ2-2; no definite D call. The length of the CDR3 is 18 residues. The germline V and J ends were trimmed by 2 bases and 1 base, with 17 bases remaining between them. Germline assignment: CDR1 MDHEN and CDR2 SYDVKM. The CDR3 sequence: CASSLHNTNLGNTGELFF. CDR3 in DNA: TGTGCCAGCAGTTTACATAATACCAACCTCGGGAACACCGGGGAGCTGTTTTTT.

V gene TRBV6-5 combines with J gene TRBJ2-2; no definite D call. This CDR3 is 16 amino acids long. Trimming removed 2 bases from V and 4 bases from J, with 14 bases in between. Germline assignment: CDR1 MNHEY and CDR2 SVGAGI. CDR3 bases: TGTGCCAGCAGTTACGTTGGGATGAGAAGCACCGGGGAGCTGTTTTTT. It is translated as CASSYVGMRSTGELFF.